The entry that follows covers one TCR beta chain sequence. TCRdb keeps only in-frame clones here, not all; method: immunoSEQ multiplex PCR. The sample carries fewer than 45,000 clones, about nine tenths recorded once. This sample is part of a study of T cell changes during pregnancy in multiple sclerosis. CDR3 length equals 16 residues. CDR1 is SGHNT and CDR2 is YYREEE in the germline V gene (reference sequence). Trimming removed 1 base from V and 2 bases from J; junction bases left unmatched: 8. The sequenced sample was peripheral blood, obtained in the second trimester of pregnancy. The J gene is TRBJ2-5, the V gene TRBV5-4; 7 bases match TRBD1. The source is a female donor in good health, enrolled as a control in a pregnancy study. The CDR3: CASSLPRQGGQETQYF. CDR3 DNA sequence: TGTGCCAGCAGCTTGCCTCGACAGGGTGGTCAAGAGACCCAGTACTTC.